A selection of T cell receptor beta chains follows, all from one sample in a study of cytomegalovirus exposure and HLA in healthy donors. Clones were read by immunoSEQ multiplex PCR, and TCRdb kept only the in-frame ones, dropping some. The sample contains 150,000 to 200,000 clones, approximately 80% of which appear only once. Specimen: PBMCs. All receptors come from a male donor in good health and CMV-seronegative. CDR3s include the opening cysteine and the closing phenylalanine or tryptophan. D genes are given only for firm matches. Expanded clones are given a class, and other clones once, few, many or no size at all.

size	D	V	J	CDR3	DNA
NA	TRBD1	TRBV19	TRBJ2-6	CASSPQGAGANVLTF	TGTGCCAGTAGTCCACAGGGGGCTGGGGCCAACGTCCTGACTTTC
NA	TRBD2	TRBV6-6	TRBJ2-3	CASSPHSGGATDTQYF	TGTGCCAGCAGTCCCCATAGCGGGGGGGCCACAGATACGCAGTATTTT
NA	TRBD2	TRBV7-2	TRBJ2-7	CASSQGSSGSYEQYF	TGTGCCAGCAGCCAGGGGTCTAGCGGGAGCTACGAGCAGTACTTC
NA	TRBD1	TRBV10-3	TRBJ2-3	CAISPGTGGYF	TGTGCCATCAGCCCCGGGACAGGGGGATATTTT
NA	TRBD1	TRBV5-5	TRBJ2-7	CASSLRGGTGGYEQYF	TGTGCCAGCAGCTTGAGGGGCGGGACAGGAGGCTACGAGCAGTACTTC
once	NA	TRBV6-1	TRBJ1-1	CASRPPGQTEAFF	TGTGCCAGCAGGCCACCGGGACAAACTGAAGCTTTCTTT
NA	NA	TRBV7-9	TRBJ2-3	CASSRGGASDTQYF	TGTGCCAGCAGCCGCGGGGGCGCGTCAGATACGCAGTATTTT
NA	NA	TRBV6-1	TRBJ2-2	CASRSGHTNTGELFF	TGTGCCAGCCGGAGCGGGCATACGAACACCGGGGAGCTGTTTTTT
NA	NA	TRBV28	TRBJ1-2	CASSPQAGYYGYTF	TGTGCCAGCAGCCCCCAAGCGGGATACTATGGCTACACCTTC
few	TRBD1	TRBV30	TRBJ1-1	CAWSLPVGRGVRTEAFF	TGTGCCTGGAGTTTACCTGTCGGCAGGGGGGTTAGAACTGAAGCTTTCTTT